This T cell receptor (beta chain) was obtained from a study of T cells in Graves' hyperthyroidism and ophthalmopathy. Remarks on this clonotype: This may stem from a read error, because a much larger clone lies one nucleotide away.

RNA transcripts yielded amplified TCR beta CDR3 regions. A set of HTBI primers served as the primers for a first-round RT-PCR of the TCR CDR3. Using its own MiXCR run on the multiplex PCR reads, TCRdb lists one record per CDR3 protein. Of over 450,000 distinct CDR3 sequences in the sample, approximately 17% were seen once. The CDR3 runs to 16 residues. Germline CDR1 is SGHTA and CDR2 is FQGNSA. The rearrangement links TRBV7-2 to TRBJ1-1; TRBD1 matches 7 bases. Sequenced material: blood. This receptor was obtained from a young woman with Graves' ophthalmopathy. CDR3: CARSLVTGAQGAEAFF. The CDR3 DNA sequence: TGTGCCCGCAGCTTAGTCACAGGGGCTCAAGGGGCTGAAGCTTTCTTT.